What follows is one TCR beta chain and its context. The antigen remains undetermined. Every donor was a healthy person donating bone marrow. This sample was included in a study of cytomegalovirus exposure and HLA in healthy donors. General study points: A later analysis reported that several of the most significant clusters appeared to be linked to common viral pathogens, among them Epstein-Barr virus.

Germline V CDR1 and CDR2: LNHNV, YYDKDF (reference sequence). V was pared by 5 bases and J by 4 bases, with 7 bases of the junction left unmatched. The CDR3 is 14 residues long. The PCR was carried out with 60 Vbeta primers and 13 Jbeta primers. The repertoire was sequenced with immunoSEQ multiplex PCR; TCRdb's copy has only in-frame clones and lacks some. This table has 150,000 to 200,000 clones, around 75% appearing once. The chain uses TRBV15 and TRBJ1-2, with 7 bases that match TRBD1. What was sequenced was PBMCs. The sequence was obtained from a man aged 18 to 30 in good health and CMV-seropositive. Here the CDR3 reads CATSEGAGSYGYTF. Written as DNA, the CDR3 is TGTGCCACCAGCGAGGGGGCAGGGAGCTATGGCTACACCTTC.